This T cell receptor beta chain emerged from a study of Graves' ophthalmopathy and Graves' hyperthyroidism. The germline V and J ends were trimmed by 1 base and 7 bases, with 14 bases remaining between them. This CDR3 region has 14 residues. Germline lookup yields CDR1 SGHVS and CDR2 FQNEAQ. Amplifying from RNA transcripts, the study obtained TCR beta CDR3 regions. First-round RT-PCR relied on HTBI primers, and a second-round multiplex PCR came next. TCRdb re-derived calls from the multiplex PCR reads in MiXCR, one entry per CDR3 protein. The table includes 1 million to 1.3 million distinct CDR3 sequences, roughly two fifths detected once.

Sequenced: peripheral blood or thyroid tissue (not recorded which). The V call is TRBV7-8, the J call TRBJ2-7; the D gene is possibly TRBD1 (5 bases). The sequence came from an adult man with Graves' hyperthyroidism. The CDR3 spells CASSLGQSTGEQYF. DNA of the CDR3: TGTGCCAGCAGCTTAGGACAGAGCACCGGGGAGCAGTACTTC.